The 22 T cell receptor beta chains listed next were all sequenced from one sample in a study of vaccination effects on CD4 cells after COVID-19. Method: immunoSEQ multiplex PCR; TCRdb's copy keeps in-frame clones and lacks some. The table shows roughly 15,000 clones, with about 78% occurring only once. Antigen-specific CD4+ T cells were expanded with viral peptide pools in the ViraFEST assay before sequencing. When around nine days of culture had elapsed, CD4+ T cells were isolated. The person acquired a PCR-confirmed SARS-CoV-2 infection between March and December 2020. Two-dose BNT162b2 or mRNA-1273 vaccination was given to participants. No antigens are known for them. The source material was CD4+ T cells from PBMCs cultured with SARS-CoV-2 spike peptides, sampled after COVID-19 vaccination. The source of these receptors is a human donor who had a prior SARS-CoV-2 infection.

This chain joins TRBV12-3 or TRBV12-4 and TRBJ1-6; D remains ambiguous. The V end was cut by 2 bases, the J end by 12 bases, with 11 bases between. This CDR3 comprises 13 residues. The CDR3 region is CASSLNPGLPLHF. Written as DNA, the CDR3 is TGTGCCAGCAGTTTAAACCCAGGCTTACCCCTCCACTTT.

The chain employs TRBV18 and TRBJ2-2; 8 bases fit TRBD1. The germline CDR1 and CDR2 sequences are KGHSH and LQKENI. The CDR3 has 16 amino acids. J lost 7 bases, V lost 3 bases, and 10 bases had no gene match. CDR3 residues: CASSPPGQGAGGELFF. DNA for the CDR3: TGTGCCAGCTCACCCCCCGGGCAGGGGGCTGGCGGGGAGCTGTTTTTT.

V and J are TRBV5-8 and TRBJ1-1; no firm D call. The CDR3 consists of 15 residues. Trimming took 0 bases from V and 3 from J, leaving 12 bases between them. Germline CDR1 and CDR2: SGHTS and YDEGEE. The CDR3 protein is CASSLVLSWDTEAFF. CDR3 coding DNA: TGTGCCAGCAGCTTGGTTTTAAGTTGGGACACTGAAGCTTTCTTT.

The chain has TRBV6-5 and TRBJ2-1; 9 bases map to TRBD2. Germline V gene sequence: CDR1 MNHEY, CDR2 SVGAGI. CDR3 length: 13 amino acids. With V trimmed by 8 bases and J by 12 bases, 11 bases remained unmatched. Here the CDR3 reads CASARTDSGRQFF. DNA for the CDR3: TGTGCCAGCGCCCGGACGGATAGCGGGAGGCAGTTCTTC.

This chain joins TRBV2 and TRBJ1-2, with TRBD1 identical over 8 bases. CDR1 is SNHLY and CDR2 is FYNNEI in the germline V gene. V dropped 6 bases and J dropped 1; count of bases not matched to a gene: 4. This CDR3 comprises 14 residues. CDR3 sequence reads: CASSRGRGNYGYTF. The CDR3 bases are TGTGCCAGCAGCAGGGGGCGCGGTAACTATGGCTACACCTTC.

This clone was observed a few times. The junction shows a germline mismatch at one end, possibly a read error. CDR3 sequence (DNA): TGTGCCAGCAGCGAAGATAATGGCGGAGATACGCAGTATTTT. Encoded protein: CASSEDNGGDTQYF. The chain carries TRBV2 and TRBJ2-3; D not certain. The CDR3 is 14 amino acids. Germline-derived CDR1 and CDR2 are SNHLY and FYNNEI.

The V call is TRBV6-5, the J call TRBJ1-1, with a possible D match to TRBD1 (6 bases). Germline V gene sequence: CDR1 MNHEY, CDR2 SVGAGI. V was pared by 6 bases and J by 0 bases, with 11 bases between. The CDR3 totals 14 residues. This CDR3 is CASSNGQMNTEAFF. The CDR3 region has the DNA TGTGCCAGCAGCAATGGACAGATGAACACTGAAGCTTTCTTT.

The rearrangement joins TRBV11-3 to TRBJ2-7, with 7 bases lining up with TRBD1. Per the germline V gene, CDR1 is SGHNT and CDR2 is YENEEA. Unmatched junction bases numbered 2, after V lost 3 bases and J lost 6 bases. The CDR3 covers 12 residues. This CDR3 is CASSFGQVEQYF. In nucleotides, the CDR3 is TGTGCCAGCAGCTTCGGACAGGTCGAGCAGTACTTC.

The DNA of the CDR3 is TGTGCCAGCAGCGACAGAGTTCAAGGTGAAGCTTTCTTT. It translates to CASSDRVQGEAFF. The V and J genes are TRBV7-2 and TRBJ1-1, with TRBD1 as a possible D gene (5 bases). Germline CDR1 and CDR2: SGHTA and FQGNSA. The CDR3 has 13 amino acids. Trimming took 5 bases from V and 7 from J, leaving 14 bases between them.

V gene TRBV19 combines with J gene TRBJ2-1, with 9 positions matching TRBD2. In germline, CDR1 is LNHDA, CDR2 SQIVND (reference sequence). The CDR3 is 15 amino acids. With V trimmed by 1 base and J by 3 bases, 1 base remained unmatched. This CDR3 is CASSIGTSVYNEQFF. The CDR3 region has the DNA TGTGCCAGTAGTATAGGGACTAGCGTCTACAATGAGCAGTTCTTC.

V usage is TRBV3-1 (or the pseudogene TRBV3-2) and J usage is TRBJ1-3; 11 bases match TRBD1. J was trimmed by 3 bases and V by 2 bases; bases with no gene match: 6. This CDR3 comprises 17 residues. Germline V CDR1 and CDR2: LGHDT, YNNKEL (reference sequence). The CDR3 sequence: CASSQWTGGRYGNTIYF. For the CDR3, the DNA is TGTGCCAGCAGCCAATGGACAGGGGGCCGGTATGGAAACACCATATATTTT.

The rearrangement uses TRBV3-1 (or the pseudogene TRBV3-2) and TRBJ1-2, with D possibly matching TRBD1 (6 bases). The V end was cut by 4 bases, the J end by 8 bases, with 14 bases between. The germline gives CDR1 LGHDT, CDR2 YNNKEL (reference sequence). This CDR3 has 13 amino acids. DNA for the CDR3: TGTGCCAGCAGCCGGACAGACCCGCGGGGCTACACCTTC. Amino acids: CASSRTDPRGYTF.

The V call is TRBV13, the J call TRBJ2-3; the D gene could be TRBD1 or TRBD2 (6 bases each). V lost 5 bases, J lost 2 bases, and 20 bases lay in between. The CDR3 runs to 17 residues. Germline CDR1 is PRHDT and CDR2 is FYEKMQ (reference sequence). The CDR3 here is CASSRRSRGVLTDTQYF. The DNA of the CDR3 is TGTGCCAGCAGCCGGAGATCGAGGGGGGTTCTCACAGATACGCAGTATTTT.

V usage is TRBV7-2 and J usage is TRBJ2-5; maybe TRBD2 (7 bases). Germline V gene lookup returns CDR1 SGHTA and CDR2 FQGNSA. Trimming took off 9 bases at V and 1 base at J, with 12 bases between the two ends. The CDR3 contains 13 residues. The CDR3 is CASRGGIQETQYF. CDR3 bases: TGTGCCAGTAGGGGGGGGATCCAAGAGACCCAGTACTTC. Complete variable domain (other parts from reference TRBV7-2 and TRBJ2-5): GAGVSQSPSNKVTEKGKDVELRCDPISGHTALYWYRQSLGQGLEFLIYFQGNSAPDKSGLPSDRFSAERTGGSVSTLTIQRTQQEDSAVYLCASRGGIQETQYFGPGTRLLVL.

The rearrangement links TRBV10-3 to TRBJ2-1; 7 nucleotides agree with TRBD1. With 0 bases clipped from V and 8 bases from J, the junction kept 7 bases outside the gene matches. The CDR3 has 15 amino acids. CDR1 and CDR2 from the germline V gene are ENHRY and SYGVKD. Here the CDR3 DNA reads TGTGCCATCAGTGAGTCGGACAGGATCAGCCATGAGCAGTTCTTC. Encoded protein: CAISESDRISHEQFF.

The chain carries TRBV27 and TRBJ2-3; D gene uncertain. This CDR3 spans 13 amino acids. Germline V CDR1 and CDR2: MNHEY, SMNVEV (reference sequence). The V end lost 6 bases, the J end lost 9 bases, and 16 bases lay between the germline ends. The DNA for the CDR3 is TGTGCCAGCAGGGGCCCCTCGGCGAGCACGCAGTATTTT. It yields the protein CASRGPSASTQYF.

J is TRBJ1-2 and V is TRBV5-6; D is unresolved. The germline gives CDR1 SGHDT, CDR2 YYEEEE. This CDR3 is built from 16 residues. Trimming shortened V by 4 bases and J by 3 bases, and 19 bases separated the two germline ends. In DNA form, the CDR3 reads TGTGCCAGCAGCCTAAACCCGGGCCTATCGTACTATGGCTACACCTTC. This gives the protein CASSLNPGLSYYGYTF.

The CDR3: CATSRDRTRGIYEQYF. The CDR3 nucleotides are TGTGCCACCAGCAGAGACAGGACCCGGGGAATCTACGAGCAGTACTTC. This sequence joins TRBV15 and TRBJ2-7, with a possible D match to TRBD2 (5 bases). This CDR3 has 16 amino acids. V was shortened by 0 bases and J by 3 bases, with 15 bases between the two germline ends. The germline CDR1 and CDR2 sequences are LNHNV and YYDKDF (reference sequence).

The chain uses TRBV3-1 (or the pseudogene TRBV3-2) and TRBJ1-2, with TRBD1 as a possible D gene (6 bases). This CDR3 spans 13 amino acids. Trimming pared 2 bases from V and 4 bases from J, leaving 8 bases between. From germline, CDR1 is LGHDT and CDR2 YNNKEL (reference sequence). The CDR3 reads CASSQMDSYGYTF. CDR3 nucleotide sequence: TGTGCCAGCAGCCAAATGGACAGCTATGGCTACACCTTC.

This clone was seen only a few times. J is TRBJ2-2 and V is TRBV5-4; 13 bases agree with TRBD2. This CDR3 region has 17 residues. The J segment lost 5 bases and the V segment lost 3 bases, leaving 7 bases of the junction unmatched. The germline V gene has CDR1 SGHNT and CDR2 YYREEE (reference sequence). CDR3 DNA: TGTGCCAGCAGCTCCCCTACTAGCGGGAGGGGAACCGGGGAGCTGTTTTTT. Translating gives CASSSPTSGRGTGELFF.

This clone was seen once. This chain uses TRBV6-5 with TRBJ2-3, with 10 positions matching TRBD2. Per germline, CDR1 MNHEY and CDR2 SVGAGI. The CDR3 runs to 13 residues. J was trimmed by 8 bases and V by 7 bases; bases with no gene match: 6. The DNA of the CDR3 is TGTGCCAGCACCCCTAGCGGGAGAGGTACGCAGTATTTT. Amino acids: CASTPSGRGTQYF.

The chain employs TRBV7-6 and TRBJ2-3, with a weak D call TRBD1 (6 bases). The CDR3 consists of 15 residues. CDR1 and CDR2 (germline): SGHVS, FNYEAQ. Between the trimmed V and J ends, which lost 2 bases and 4 bases, there was a span of 13 bases. CDR3 in DNA: TGTGCCAGCAGCTTATTGACAGGCGGGTCAGATACGCAGTATTTT. It is translated as CASSLLTGGSDTQYF.